A single sample gave rise to the 30 T cell receptor beta chains below, sequenced in a study. Cells sorted as Tregs were CD4+, CD25+ and CD127-/low. From the 5' RACE reads, TCRdb called clonotypes with MiXCR, one entry per CDR3 protein. Of under 65,000 distinct CDR3 sequences in the sample, around 20% were seen once. The sample comprised tumor-infiltrating Tregs sorted from the breast tumor. Every receptor here comes from a female donor with breast cancer.

This clonotype was seen more than once but under ten times. The chain joins TRBV28 to TRBJ2-7; D unresolved. There are 15 residues in the CDR3. Germline V CDR1 and CDR2: MDHEN, SYDVKM. V lost 2 bases and J 0 bases, leaving 11 bases between the germline ends. Written as DNA, the CDR3 is TGTGCCAGCAGTTTAACGGGTGTCAGCTCCTACGAGCAGTACTTC. This encodes CASSLTGVSSYEQYF.

This clonotype appeared a single time. This CDR3 fails to terminate in the conserved phenylalanine or tryptophan, so it likely reflects a read error. The chain employs TRBV5-8 and TRBJ2-1; TRBD1 is a possible D gene (6 bases). This CDR3 comprises 13 residues. CDR1 SGHTS and CDR2 YDEGEE come from the germline V gene. Trimming pared 6 bases from V and 4 bases from J, leaving 11 bases between. The CDR3 sequence is CASTSGQYNEQFY. The CDR3, as DNA: TGTGCCAGCACCTCTGGACAGTACAATGAGCAGTTCTAC.

This rearrangement joins TRBV28 to TRBJ2-5, with 9 nucleotides matching TRBD1. V trimming: 3 bases; J trimming: 5 bases; junction bases outside the gene matches: 7. CDR3 length: 15 residues. CDR1 MDHEN and CDR2 SYDVKM come from the germline V gene. Here the CDR3 reads CASSLGTGGQETQYF. The CDR3 DNA is TGTGCCAGCAGTTTGGGTACAGGGGGCCAGGAGACCCAGTACTTC.

The chain joins TRBV6-1 to TRBJ2-4; perhaps TRBD2 as D (6 bases). The CDR3 is made up of 13 amino acids. The V end was cut by 10 bases, the J end by 9 bases, with 19 bases between. Germline CDR1 reads MNHNS; CDR2 reads SASEGT. The CDR3 bases are TGTGCCACTCAAAGGAGGGAAGAGGGCATTCAGTACTTC. The encoded protein is CATQRREEGIQYF.

The CDR3 DNA reads as TGTGCCAGCAGCCAAAGATCGAACACTGAAGCTTTCTTT. The encoded protein is CASSQRSNTEAFF. The V call is TRBV3-1, the J call TRBJ1-1; D gene uncertain. Germline V gene data show CDR1 as LGHDT and CDR2 as YNNKEL (reference sequence). The CDR3 is 13 amino acids. Trimming removed 2 bases from V and 1 base from J, with 5 bases in between.

V gene TRBV24-1 combines with J gene TRBJ1-2, with TRBD1 as a possible D gene (5 bases). The CDR3 has 12 residues. With 6 bases removed from V and 8 bases from J, the gap between germline ends came to 12 bases. CDR1 KGHDR and CDR2 SFDVKD come from the germline V gene. Here the CDR3 reads CATSLTGQGYTF. For the CDR3, the DNA is TGTGCCACCAGTTTAACAGGCCAGGGCTACACCTTC.

This clonotype occurred a few times. The chain couples TRBV5-1 to TRBJ1-2; 9 bases agree with TRBD1. The J segment lost 4 bases and the V segment lost 0 bases, leaving 10 bases of the junction unmatched. CDR1 is SGHRS and CDR2 is YFSETQ in the germline V gene. This CDR3 is built from 17 residues. The CDR3 nucleotides read TGCGCCAGCAGCTTGGGACAGGGGGTATCTCGGGTCTATGGCTACACCTTC. This encodes CASSLGQGVSRVYGYTF.

The chain recombines TRBV5-1 with TRBJ2-7, with a possible D match to TRBD1 (5 bases). Germline CDR1 and CDR2: SGHRS and YFSETQ. The CDR3 sequence is 14 residues long. V lost 0 bases to trimming and J lost 0 bases, with 7 bases between them. The CDR3 sequence: CASSLEGDSYEQYF. CDR3 DNA: TGCGCCAGCAGCTTGGAAGGGGACTCCTACGAGCAGTACTTC. Full variable domain (remainder filled in from reference TRBV5-1 and TRBJ2-7): KAGVTQTPRYLIKTRGQQVTLSCSPISGHRSVSWYQQTPGQGLQFLFEYFSETQRNKGNFPGRFSGRQFSNSRSEMNVSTLELGDSALYLCASSLEGDSYEQYFGPGTRLTVT.

This clonotype was counted at least ten times. The J gene is TRBJ1-2, the V gene TRBV15; 7 nucleotides line up with TRBD1. The CDR3 totals 14 residues. Germline CDR1 reads LNHNV; CDR2 reads YYDKDF (reference sequence). J gave up 6 bases and V 0 bases, and 4 bases lay outside the gene matches. The CDR3 sequence: CATSRDRTGDGYTF. The DNA for the CDR3 is TGTGCCACCAGCAGAGATCGGACAGGCGATGGCTACACCTTC.

This clonotype was picked up a small number of times. The chain combines TRBV5-1 with TRBJ2-7, with 10 bases lining up with TRBD2. Germline CDR1 and CDR2: SGHRS and YFSETQ. The J segment lost 1 base and the V segment lost 4 bases, leaving 8 bases of the junction unmatched. There are 16 residues in the CDR3. The CDR3 protein is CASSELAGRLSYEQYF. As DNA, the CDR3 is TGCGCCAGCAGCGAACTAGCGGGGCGCCTTTCCTACGAGCAGTACTTC. The full variable domain, in which reference TRBV5-1 and TRBJ2-7 provide the parts outside the CDR3, is KAGVTQTPRYLIKTRGQQVTLSCSPISGHRSVSWYQQTPGQGLQFLFEYFSETQRNKGNFPGRFSGRQFSNSRSEMNVSTLELGDSALYLCASSELAGRLSYEQYFGPGTRLTVT.

This clonotype has a count of ten or more. The chain carries TRBV7-2 and TRBJ1-5, with D perhaps TRBD1 (5 bases). V lost 1 base, J lost 5 bases, and 12 bases lay in between. From germline, CDR1 is SGHTA and CDR2 FQGNSA. The CDR3 totals 15 residues. The CDR3 DNA sequence: TGTGCCAGCAGCTTAGGTCGGGGGAGATATCAGCCCCAGCATTTT. It yields the protein CASSLGRGRYQPQHF.

This clonotype was counted at least ten times. V usage is TRBV5-5 and J usage is TRBJ1-2; 7 bases agree with TRBD1. V was clipped by 4 bases and J by 8 bases; unmatched bases: 5. CDR1 and CDR2 from the germline V gene are SGHKS and YYEKEE (reference sequence). There are 12 residues in the CDR3. For the CDR3, the DNA is TGTGCCAGCAGCACAGGGGCGGACGGCTACACCTTC. Translation gives CASSTGADGYTF.

The genes are TRBV11-3 and TRBJ2-7, with 8 bases lining up with TRBD1. V lost 5 bases, J lost 6 bases, and 3 bases stayed unmatched. The CDR3 has 12 residues. The germline CDR1 and CDR2 sequences are SGHNT and YENEEA. The CDR3 reads CASSQTGGEQYF. The DNA of the CDR3 is TGTGCCAGCAGCCAAACAGGGGGCGAGCAGTACTTC.

Of note for this clonotype: This may stem from a read error, because a much larger clone lies one nucleotide away. The rearrangement joins TRBV29-1 to TRBJ2-7; 10 bases map to TRBD1. CDR3 length: 14 amino acids. Germline V CDR1 and CDR2: SQVTM, ANQGSEA. The CDR3 DNA reads as TGCAGCGTTGTCTCCGGGACAGGGGCCTACGAGCGGTACTTC. Amino acid sequence: CSVVSGTGAYERYF.

This rearrangement joins TRBV7-8 to TRBJ1-3; unclear D gene. Germline loops: CDR1 SGHVS, CDR2 FQNEAQ. The CDR3 consists of 13 residues. V was trimmed by 5 bases and J by 6 bases, leaving 11 bases between them. In DNA form, the CDR3 reads TGTGCCAGCAGCCCCCCCCGGGTAAACACCATATATTTT. Translation gives CASSPPRVNTIYF.

This clonotype has just one count. Because it lacks the conserved phenylalanine or tryptophan at the end, this CDR3 is likely a read error. The chain has TRBV18 and TRBJ1-5; TRBD1 aligns across 7 bases. The CDR3 has 14 amino acids. The junction had 6 bases not matched to a gene; V was cut back by 3 bases and J by 7 bases. CDR1 is KGHSH and CDR2 is LQKENI in the germline V gene. CDR3 in amino acids: CASSPGQRGQPQHL. DNA for the CDR3: TGTGCCAGCTCACCGGGACAGAGGGGGCAGCCCCAGCATCTT.

The CDR3 spells CSAPKLAGGFETQYF. In nucleotides, the CDR3 is TGCAGTGCGCCTAAACTAGCGGGAGGATTCGAGACCCAGTACTTC. The chain is built from TRBV20-1 and TRBJ2-5, with TRBD2 identical over 12 bases. CDR1 DFQATT and CDR2 SNEGSKA come from the germline V gene (reference sequence). The V segment lost 6 bases and the J segment 5 bases; nucleotides outside the gene matches: 10. The CDR3 spans 15 residues.

As for this clonotype: A junction boundary mismatches the germline segment, possibly from a read error. The V gene is TRBV9, the J gene TRBJ2-7; possible D gene TRBD2, 5 bases. The CDR3 has 15 amino acids. Germline CDR1 SGDLS, CDR2 YYNGEE. The DNA of the CDR3 is TGTGCCAGCGGCGTAGCGCCAGCTGGGACCTACGAGCAGTACTTC. This gives the protein CASGVAPAGTYEQYF.

The rearrangement joins TRBV11-2 to TRBJ2-5, with TRBD1 matching 8 bases. The CDR3 has 14 residues. In germline, CDR1 is SGHAT, CDR2 FQNNGV. J was trimmed by 5 bases and V by 7 bases; bases with no gene match: 9. DNA for the CDR3: TGTGCCAGCAAGAGCAGGGGGCCGGGGGAGACCCAGTACTTC. It codes for CASKSRGPGETQYF.

Points on this clonotype: One base away lies a much larger clone, so this may be a sequencing read error. The chain has TRBV6-1 and TRBJ2-2, with D perhaps matching TRBD1 or TRBD2 (5 bases each). Germline V gene lookup returns CDR1 MNHNS and CDR2 SASEGT. Deletions cut 9 bases from V and 1 base from J, with 15 bases between. The CDR3 contains 15 residues. The CDR3 coding sequence is TGTGCCAGTGGCCGGGACCGAAAGAACACCGGGGAGCTGTTTTTT. Translation gives CASGRDRKNTGELFF.

This clonotype appeared a few times. The rearrangement uses TRBV6-5 and TRBJ1-2, with TRBD1 matching 8 bases. This CDR3 is 13 amino acids long. Germline trimming cut 2 bases from V and 7 bases from J; bases unmatched to any gene: 3. CDR1 and CDR2 from the germline V gene are MNHEY and SVGAGI. DNA for the CDR3: TGTGCCAGCAGTTACCAGGGGGCGGTTGGCTACACCTTC. This sequence encodes CASSYQGAVGYTF.

This rearrangement joins TRBV20-1 to TRBJ1-2; 9 positions agree with TRBD1. Unmatched junction bases numbered 2, after V lost 1 base and J lost 5 bases. CDR3 length: 13 residues. Germline V gene data show CDR1 as DFQATT and CDR2 as SNEGSKA (reference sequence). The CDR3 spells CSARGDREYGYTF. The CDR3 region has the DNA TGCAGTGCTAGAGGGGACAGGGAATATGGCTACACCTTC.

The chain joins TRBV29-1 to TRBJ2-4, with 8 nucleotides matching TRBD2. V shed 3 bases and J 5 bases; nucleotides not matched to a gene: 3. Looked up from germline, CDR1 is SQVTM and CDR2 is ANQGSEA. The CDR3 sequence is 13 residues long. CDR3 sequence reads: CSVDGRGENIQYF. Here the CDR3 DNA reads TGCAGCGTTGACGGGAGGGGAGAAAACATTCAGTACTTC.

This clonotype has ten or more counts. The chain has TRBV6-2 or TRBV6-3 and TRBJ2-5; possible D gene TRBD2, 6 bases. Germline V gives CDR1 MNHEY, CDR2 SVGEGT. Trimming pared 2 bases from V and 1 base from J, leaving 14 bases between. The CDR3 runs to 16 residues. The CDR3: CASSYGIAAVQETQYF. The CDR3 nucleotides are TGTGCCAGCAGTTACGGGATAGCGGCGGTCCAAGAGACCCAGTACTTC.

This clonotype was seen a handful of times. This rearrangement joins TRBV5-4 to TRBJ2-7; either TRBD1 or TRBD2 may fit D (5 bases each). The V gene's germline CDR1 is SGHNT and CDR2 YYREEE (reference sequence). The ends were cut back, 0 bases at V and 6 bases at J, with 13 bases in the middle. The CDR3 runs 14 residues. CDR3 in amino acids: CASSLDQGVGEQYF. The CDR3 bases are TGTGCCAGCAGCTTGGATCAGGGAGTAGGCGAGCAGTACTTC.

On this clonotype: Being one base from a much bigger clone, this may be a read error. The V call is TRBV20-1, the J call TRBJ2-3; maybe TRBD2 (5 bases). Germline V gene data show CDR1 as DFQATT and CDR2 as SNEGSKA (reference sequence). This CDR3 spans 14 amino acids. The CDR3: CSAHPTEGTDRQYF. CDR3 coding DNA: TGCAGTGCTCACCCTACTGAGGGCACAGATAGGCAGTATTTT.

About this clonotype itself: The CDR3 carries no conserved terminal phenylalanine or tryptophan, so it likely arises from a read error. The chain couples TRBV7-3 to TRBJ2-3, with D perhaps matching TRBD1 (6 bases). The CDR3 contains 14 residues. Trimming removed 5 bases at V and 4 bases at J, with 13 bases between. Germline V gene lookup returns CDR1 SGHTA and CDR2 FQGTGA. The CDR3 bases are TGTGCCAGCAGCCCTCCGGACAGATCAGATACGCAGTATGTT. This gives the protein CASSPPDRSDTQYV.

This clonotype occurred a few times. J is TRBJ1-2 and V is TRBV7-2; 9 bases align to TRBD1. Trimming took 5 bases from V and 8 from J; bases not matched to a gene: 9. The CDR3 totals 14 residues. CDR1 and CDR2 from the germline V gene are SGHTA and FQGNSA. The CDR3 sequence is CASSRTGDGRGYTF. The CDR3, as DNA: TGTGCCAGCAGCCGGACAGGGGACGGGAGGGGCTACACCTTC.

This clonotype has more than one count but fewer than ten. This chain links TRBV5-1 with TRBJ2-7; 12 bases align to TRBD1. The CDR3 is 17 amino acids. Germline V gene lookup returns CDR1 SGHRS and CDR2 YFSETQ. The ends lost 7 bases at V and 7 bases at J; junction bases unmatched: 18. In DNA form, the CDR3 reads TGCGCCAGCCGCCCCGTCCACTCGGGACAGGGGGCGAGGGAGCAGTACTTC. Encoded protein: CASRPVHSGQGAREQYF.

This sequence joins TRBV4-1 and TRBJ2-4; 7 bases fit TRBD2. The CDR3 runs 16 residues. Germline V gene lookup returns CDR1 MGHRA and CDR2 YSYEKL. With 2 bases clipped from V and 0 bases from J, the junction kept 4 bases outside the gene matches. CDR3 region: CASSQLAAIAKNIQYF. CDR3 coding DNA: TGCGCCAGCAGCCAACTAGCGGCGATAGCCAAAAACATTCAGTACTTC.